Listed below are T cell receptor beta chains from one sample, sequenced in a study of T cell responses to AZD1222 COVID-19 vaccine. Repertoires were generated with immunoSEQ multiplex PCR, while TCRdb's copy carries only in-frame clones and drops some. The profile covers 200,000 to 250,000 clones, with 85% to 95% appearing a single time and over 0.95% taken by the ten largest. The input for sequencing was peripheral blood, taken on day 0 of MenACWY control vaccination. Receptors originate from an adult in good health. Both conserved end residues are part of each CDR3. The order of the fields is J gene, clone size, V gene, D gene, CDR3 protein, CDR3 DNA. The D gene is left open where the match is weak. Some rows have no size entry. The others give once, few or many, or a class for an expanded clone.

TRBJ2-3 once TRBV24-1 NA CATSDLTGASTDTQYF TGTGCCACCAGTGATTTGACGGGGGCTAGCACAGATACGCAGTATTTT
TRBJ2-3 NA TRBV5-4 TRBD2 CASSLFGGGAWDTQYF TGTGCCAGCAGCTTGTTCGGCGGGGGGGCATGGGATACGCAGTATTTT
TRBJ2-3 NA TRBV6-2/TRBV6-3 TRBD2 CASSSSGGVINTQYF TGTGCCAGCAGTTCTAGCGGGGGGGTAATAAATACGCAGTATTTT
TRBJ2-7 NA TRBV27 NA CASSRSGGYEQYF TGTGCCAGCAGTAGGTCCGGGGGTTACGAGCAGTACTTC
TRBJ1-6 NA TRBV11-2 TRBD1 CASRGDRGLYSPLHF TGTGCCAGCAGGGGGGACAGGGGACTTTATTCACCCCTCCACTTT
TRBJ2-7 NA TRBV27 TRBD1 CATSSRGGFLFYEQYF TGTGCCACCTCGAGTCGAGGGGGCTTTCTTTTCTACGAGCAGTACTTC
TRBJ2-6 NA TRBV6-2/TRBV6-3 NA CASSYMGRVTGANVLTF TGTGCCAGCAGTTACATGGGCAGGGTGACGGGGGCCAACGTCCTGACTTTC
TRBJ2-2 NA TRBV4-1 TRBD2 CASSQDASGGRLTGELFF TGCGCCAGCAGCCAAGATGCCAGCGGGGGGCGCCTTACCGGGGAGCTGTTTTTT
TRBJ2-7 NA TRBV29-1 NA CSVEDPRGASYEQYF TGCAGCGTTGAAGATCCCCGGGGGGCGTCCTACGAGCAGTACTTC
TRBJ1-6 NA TRBV30 NA CAWSGLRVSSYNSPLHF TGTGCCTGGAGTGGGTTAAGGGTGAGCTCCTATAATTCACCCCTCCACTTT
TRBJ2-1 NA TRBV27 NA CASSKEGNYNEQFF TGTGCCAGCAGCAAGGAGGGTAACTACAATGAGCAGTTCTTC
TRBJ2-1 NA TRBV7-8 TRBD1 CASRTPGQGYHNEQFF TGTGCCAGCAGAACACCGGGACAGGGGTACCACAATGAGCAGTTCTTC
TRBJ2-3 NA TRBV7-2 NA CASTSLGGPADTQYF TGTGCCAGCACCTCTCTGGGGGGGCCGGCAGATACGCAGTATTTT
TRBJ2-2 NA TRBV19 TRBD1 CASNRGPGLEELFF TGTGCCAGTAACAGGGGGCCTGGTCTAGAGGAGCTGTTTTTT
TRBJ2-7 NA TRBV18 TRBD2 CASSPTSGGAYEQYF TGTGCCAGCTCCCCAACTAGCGGGGGGGCCTACGAGCAGTACTTC
TRBJ1-1 NA TRBV7-2 TRBD1 CASSQDRGPNTEAFF TGTGCCAGCAGCCAGGACAGGGGCCCGAACACTGAAGCTTTCTTT
TRBJ2-1 NA TRBV7-3 TRBD2 CASSLRRTSGGATNEQFF TGTGCCAGCAGCTTAAGGCGCACTAGCGGGGGGGCCACCAATGAGCAGTTCTTC
TRBJ1-2 NA TRBV11-2 NA CASSPLLRRRGYGYTF TGTGCCAGCAGCCCTCTTTTGCGGCGGAGGGGCTATGGCTACACCTTC
TRBJ2-3 NA TRBV19 TRBD2 CASSILGTSGSKDTQYF TGTGCCAGTAGTATACTAGGGACTAGCGGGAGCAAGGATACGCAGTATTTT
TRBJ2-1 NA TRBV27 NA CASGQGGVGRDEQFF TGTGCCAGCGGTCAGGGCGGGGTCGGTCGGGATGAGCAGTTCTTC